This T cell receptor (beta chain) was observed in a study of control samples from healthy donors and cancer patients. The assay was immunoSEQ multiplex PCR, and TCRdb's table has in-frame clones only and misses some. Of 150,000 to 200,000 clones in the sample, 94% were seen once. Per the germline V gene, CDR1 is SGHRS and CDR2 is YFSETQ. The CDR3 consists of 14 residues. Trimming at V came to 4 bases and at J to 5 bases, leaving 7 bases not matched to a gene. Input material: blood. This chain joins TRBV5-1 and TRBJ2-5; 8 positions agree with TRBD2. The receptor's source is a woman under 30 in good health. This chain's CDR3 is CASSGEAGVETQYF. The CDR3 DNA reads TGCGCCAGCAGCGGGGAAGCGGGAGTTGAGACCCAGTACTTC.